The 22 T cell receptor beta chains presented below share a single source sample, sequenced in a study of T-cell memory formation after mild COVID-19. TCRdb ran MiXCR on the 5' RACE reads and lists one entry per CDR3 protein. The repertoire holds 450,000 to 650,000 distinct CDR3 sequences, with about a fifth as singletons. Sequencing input: PBMCs or a T cell subset sorted from them (not recorded which). The receptors were sampled from an adult woman who had mild COVID-19 (a few samples of this study predate the infection). Cell type and time point are not known.

The chain joins TRBV6-6 to TRBJ2-7; TRBD2 agrees at 11 bases. Looked up from germline, CDR1 is MNHNY and CDR2 is SVGAGI (reference sequence). There are 19 residues in the CDR3. The J segment lost 1 base and the V segment lost 11 bases, leaving 22 bases of the junction unmatched. Here the CDR3 reads CAVGGLSLAGASDSYEQYF. CDR3 coding DNA: TGTGCCGTCGGGGGACTTTCACTAGCGGGAGCTTCCGATTCCTACGAGCAGTACTTC.

This chain links TRBV7-8 with TRBJ2-1; D is unresolved. The CDR3 runs to 11 residues. V was cut by 2 bases and J by 10 bases, with 6 bases left in between. In germline, CDR1 is SGHVS, CDR2 FQNEAQ. CDR3 sequence: CASSLYSEQFF. The CDR3 coding sequence is TGTGCCAGCAGCTTATATAGCGAGCAGTTCTTC.

The chain recombines TRBV20-1 with TRBJ1-5; a weak D match, TRBD1 (5 bases). The germline V gene encodes CDR1 DFQATT and CDR2 SNEGSKA (reference sequence). Trimming shortened V by 0 bases and J by 5 bases, and 14 bases separated the two germline ends. The CDR3 contains 15 residues. CDR3 bases: TGCAGTGCTAGAGAAGGAGTCATCAGGGATCAGCCCCAGCATTTT. Its translation is CSAREGVIRDQPQHF.

The genes are TRBV14 and TRBJ2-1; 7 nucleotides match TRBD1. The V and J ends lost 5 bases and 2 bases, in that order; junction bases with no gene match: 6. Germline V gene sequence: CDR1 SGHDN, CDR2 FVKESK. The CDR3 covers 15 residues. Here the CDR3 DNA reads TGTGCCAGCAGCTGGGACAGCGGAACCTACAATGAGCAGTTCTTC. It translates to CASSWDSGTYNEQFF.

The table lists this clonotype with many counts. An end of the junction does not agree with germline; a read error may underlie this. The chain employs TRBV5-1 and TRBJ2-3, with 9 bases lining up with TRBD1. The CDR3 length is 14 residues. CDR1 is SGHRS, CDR2 YFSETQ, per germline. As DNA, the CDR3 is TGTGCCAGCAGCTTGGGACAGGGATCAGATACGCAGTATTTT. Its protein is CASSLGQGSDTQYF.

This clonotype was counted a single time. CDR3 amino acids: CASSRPLGPTGVVGELFF. CDR3 nucleotide sequence: TGTGCCAGCAGCCGACCTCTGGGGCCGACAGGGGTTGTCGGGGAGCTGTTTTTT. The V and J genes are TRBV27 and TRBJ2-2; TRBD1 matches at 8 bases. Germline assignment: CDR1 MNHEY and CDR2 SMNVEV (reference sequence). This CDR3 region has 18 residues. V lost 6 bases to trimming and J lost 7 bases; unmatched junction nucleotides: 19.

This clonotype was seen a handful of times. This chain uses TRBV6-1 with TRBJ1-2; maybe TRBD1 (5 bases). CDR1 MNHNS and CDR2 SASEGT come from the germline V gene. The CDR3 length is 15 residues. Trimming shortened V by 6 bases and J by 3 bases, and 17 bases separated the two germline ends. For the CDR3, the DNA is TGTGCCAGCAGATCTTCGACCGGGACCTACTATGGCTACACCTTC. This codes for CASRSSTGTYYGYTF.

This clonotype has only a few counts. The chain employs TRBV7-2 and TRBJ2-1; TRBD2 is a possible D gene (6 bases). V lost 1 base, J lost 4 bases, and 14 bases lay in between. There are 16 residues in the CDR3. Germline CDR1 is SGHTA and CDR2 is FQGNSA. CDR3 residues: CASSLGGGRTYNEQFF. In nucleotides, the CDR3 is TGTGCCAGCAGCTTAGGGGGAGGCCGCACTTACAATGAGCAGTTCTTC.

The J gene is TRBJ2-2, the V gene TRBV6-2 or TRBV6-3, with 10 positions matching TRBD2. This CDR3 has 16 residues. J gave up 5 bases and V 7 bases, and 10 bases lay outside the gene matches. Germline V gene lookup returns CDR1 MNHEY and CDR2 SVGEGT. The chain's CDR3 is CASNGLAALGTGELFF. The CDR3, as DNA: TGTGCCAGCAATGGACTAGCGGCCCTAGGGACCGGGGAGCTGTTTTTT.

The chain employs TRBV9 and TRBJ2-1; 9 bases fit TRBD2. The CDR3 runs 18 residues. Germline CDR1 and CDR2: SGDLS and YYNGEE. The V gene end was trimmed by 2 bases and the J gene end by 4 bases; junction bases not matched to a gene: 13. CDR3 sequence: CASSVGLAGSLVYNEQFF. CDR3 bases: TGTGCCAGCAGCGTGGGTCTAGCGGGGTCCTTAGTATACAATGAGCAGTTCTTC.

Only a few counts were recorded for this clonotype. The chain joins TRBV7-8 to TRBJ1-1; the D gene is possibly TRBD1 (6 bases). From germline, CDR1 is SGHVS and CDR2 FQNEAQ. With 6 bases removed from V and 5 bases from J, the gap between germline ends came to 16 bases. CDR3 size: 14 residues. CDR3 DNA: TGTGCCAGCAGTCAAGCGACAGGACCTACTGAAGCTTTCTTT. Translated, it gives CASSQATGPTEAFF.

The chain recombines TRBV11-2 with TRBJ2-1, with a possible D match to TRBD2 (5 bases). The CDR3 is made up of 14 amino acids. V dropped 5 bases and J dropped 6 bases, with 14 bases sitting between them. Germline V CDR1 and CDR2: SGHAT, FQNNGV. CDR3 coding DNA: TGTGCCAGCAGCGAGTTGGACTTCCTCAATGAGCAGTTCTTC. Amino acid sequence: CASSELDFLNEQFF.

The CDR3 region has the DNA TGCAGCGTTGGCCGACCCCTAGCGGGACCCTACGAGCAGTACTTC. Translating it yields CSVGRPLAGPYEQYF. This chain joins TRBV29-1 and TRBJ2-7; 9 nucleotides line up with TRBD2. CDR3 size: 15 residues. J was trimmed by 2 bases and V by 4 bases; bases with no gene match: 9. Germline V gene sequence: CDR1 SQVTM, CDR2 ANQGSEA.

This chain connects TRBV7-9 to TRBJ1-5; D is possibly TRBD1 (6 bases). The V and J ends lost 1 base and 4 bases respectively, with 17 bases between them. Looked up from germline, CDR1 is SEHNR and CDR2 is FQNEAQ (reference sequence). This CDR3 spans 17 amino acids. CDR3 nucleotides: TGTGCCAGCAGCTTAGTAGCCGGGAGGGGGGTAAATCAGCCCCAGCATTTT. This translates into CASSLVAGRGVNQPQHF.

This clonotype has a handful of counts. The J gene is TRBJ2-2, the V gene TRBV2, with 7 nucleotides matching TRBD1. Germline CDR1 SNHLY, CDR2 FYNNEI. This CDR3 is 14 amino acids long. V trimming: 11 bases; J trimming: 3 bases; junction bases outside the gene matches: 9. The CDR3 reads CADGVGGHTGELFF. The CDR3, as DNA: TGTGCCGACGGGGTAGGGGGCCACACCGGGGAGCTGTTTTTT.

V usage is TRBV5-1 and J usage is TRBJ2-7; 7 nucleotides match TRBD1. The trim removed 0 bases at V and 2 bases at J, leaving 8 bases unmatched. This CDR3 spans 16 amino acids. CDR1 is SGHRS, CDR2 YFSETQ, per germline. The CDR3 spells CASSLEGQIATYEQYF. The DNA for the CDR3 is TGCGCCAGCAGCTTGGAGGGACAGATTGCCACCTACGAGCAGTACTTC.

This sequence joins TRBV18 and TRBJ2-7; D might be TRBD2 (7 bases). The V and J ends lost 6 bases and 6 bases respectively, with 24 bases between them. The CDR3 is 16 amino acids. Per germline, CDR1 KGHSH and CDR2 LQKENI. The DNA of the CDR3 is TGTGCCAGCTCCGGGGGAGGCGGGGGCTGGCTAAGCGAGCAGTACTTC. Translated, it gives CASSGGGGGWLSEQYF.

This clonotype showed up just a few times. This chain joins TRBV12-3 or TRBV12-4 and TRBJ1-1; no clear D. The CDR3 covers 13 residues. V was trimmed by 6 bases and J by 3 bases, leaving 11 bases between them. Here the CDR3 reads CASSSVVDTEAFF. In DNA, the CDR3 is TGTGCCAGCAGCTCGGTTGTAGACACTGAAGCTTTCTTT.

This clonotype was detected ten times or more. The chain has TRBV5-8 and TRBJ2-7, with D unclear. This CDR3 has 13 amino acids. Germline V gene sequence: CDR1 SGHTS, CDR2 YDEGEE. The ends were cut back, 0 bases at V and 9 bases at J, with 13 bases in the middle. For the CDR3, the DNA is TGTGCCAGCAGCTTGGGCACGGTGGCTGGGCAGTACTTC. This translates into CASSLGTVAGQYF.

The chain uses TRBV29-1 and TRBJ2-3, with D tentatively TRBD2 (6 bases). The CDR3 totals 14 residues. Trimming left V 1 base short and J 4 bases short, with 12 bases between. The germline V gene has CDR1 SQVTM and CDR2 ANQGSEA. CDR3 coding DNA: TGCAGCGTTGAAGGAGGAGGGTCCGCAGATACGCAGTATTTT. Protein product: CSVEGGGSADTQYF.

The CDR3 DNA is TGCGCCAGCAGCCCGGGGGGGGGACCGAGCTCCTACAATGAGCAGTTCTTC. Translating it yields CASSPGGGPSSYNEQFF. The chain links TRBV5-1 to TRBJ2-1; 8 bases fit TRBD2. The CDR3 is made up of 17 amino acids. Germline lookup yields CDR1 SGHRS and CDR2 YFSETQ. With V trimmed by 4 bases and J by 0 bases, 9 bases remained unmatched.

The chain uses TRBV11-2 and TRBJ2-3; D perhaps matches TRBD1 (5 bases). The germline CDR1 and CDR2 sequences are SGHAT and FQNNGV. V was trimmed by 1 base and J by 3 bases, leaving 11 bases between them. This CDR3 comprises 15 residues. The CDR3 loop is CASSLAVGPTDTQYF. CDR3 DNA: TGTGCCAGCAGCTTAGCCGTGGGGCCAACAGATACGCAGTATTTT.